This entry features one TCR beta chain sequence. TCRdb processed the 5' RACE reads anew with MiXCR; each CDR3 protein has one entry. The table shows 400,000 to 500,000 distinct CDR3 sequences, with around 15% occurring only once. These data come from a study of identical twins. Trimming left V 5 bases short and J 0 bases short, with 12 bases between. The CDR3 consists of 15 residues. Germline CDR1 is SGHTA and CDR2 is FQGNSA. This same sample was also taken into another study, of yellow fever vaccine responses in identical twins. That report notes: Twins' vaccine T cell responses reportedly seemed partly convergent and partly personalized.

The receptor was isolated from a woman aged 18-30 years in good health. The chain joins TRBV7-2 to TRBJ2-3, with D perhaps TRBD2 (6 bases). The sequenced material came from CD4+ T cells sorted from blood. CDR3 nucleotides: TGTGCCAGCAGCGTTAGCGGCGTCAGCACAGATACGCAGTATTTT. Translation: CASSVSGVSTDTQYF.